Each of the 24 T cell receptor beta chains below was sequenced from the same sample in a study of blood T cell repertoires in COVID-19. The method was immunoSEQ multiplex PCR; TCRdb's version includes in-frame clones alone and lacks a portion of them. The sample lists 300,000 to 400,000 clones, 88% occurring once. Sequences were obtained from peripheral blood. The receptors were sampled from a woman aged 70-85 years with COVID-19, enrolled during active disease.

The V and J genes are TRBV2 and TRBJ2-1; perhaps TRBD2 as D (7 bases). The germline V gene has CDR1 SNHLY and CDR2 FYNNEI. The CDR3 sequence is 13 residues long. Trimming removed 10 bases from V and 10 bases from J, with 20 bases in between. The CDR3 reads CATLRGGLFEQFF. The CDR3 DNA follows: TGTGCCACCTTGAGGGGGGGCCTTTTCGAGCAGTTCTTC.

CDR3 region: CASSLSSPGTEAFF. In DNA, the CDR3 is TGTGCCAGCAGCTTGTCGTCCCCCGGCACTGAAGCTTTCTTT. The rearrangement links TRBV5-6 to TRBJ1-1; D is undetermined. CDR3 length equals 14 residues. V lost 1 base and J 4 bases, leaving 11 bases between the germline ends. Germline assignment: CDR1 SGHDT and CDR2 YYEEEE.

The chain carries TRBV5-8 and TRBJ2-3; 10 bases are shared with TRBD2. V was clipped by 4 bases and J by 5 bases; unmatched bases: 10. The CDR3 is made up of 16 amino acids. Germline V gives CDR1 SGHTS, CDR2 YDEGEE. The CDR3 sequence: CASSQLSSGGLDTQYF. For the CDR3, the DNA is TGTGCCAGCAGCCAGCTGTCTAGCGGGGGCTTAGATACGCAGTATTTT.

The V and J genes are TRBV9 and TRBJ1-3; TRBD1 might be the D (6 bases). The V gene lost 4 bases and the J gene lost 0 bases, with 17 bases spanning the gap. The CDR3 is 17 amino acids. Germline V gives CDR1 SGDLS, CDR2 YYNGEE. The CDR3 nucleotides are TGTGCCAGCAGCAGTTTGGGGGGGCCGCTCTCTGGAAACACCATATATTTT. This encodes CASSSLGGPLSGNTIYF.

The chain is built from TRBV6-2 or TRBV6-3 and TRBJ2-1; TRBD2 agrees at 11 bases. The V segment lost 3 bases and the J segment 9 bases; nucleotides outside the gene matches: 13. CDR1 and CDR2 from the germline V gene are MNHEY and SVGEGT. The CDR3 has 17 amino acids. CDR3 sequence reads: CASSYPDLAGGRGEQFF. The DNA for the CDR3 is TGTGCCAGCAGTTATCCCGATCTAGCGGGGGGTCGGGGTGAGCAGTTCTTC.

The rearrangement joins TRBV29-1 to TRBJ2-3, with TRBD2 as a possible D gene (6 bases). Germline V CDR1 and CDR2: SQVTM, ANQGSEA. The CDR3 has 13 amino acids. The V end was cut by 1 base, the J end by 8 bases, with 13 bases between. Here the CDR3 reads CSVEGGGLGTQYF. The CDR3 DNA reads as TGCAGCGTTGAAGGTGGGGGGTTGGGTACGCAGTATTTT.

The rearrangement links TRBV4-1 to TRBJ1-2; weak D call: TRBD1 (6 bases). With 5 bases removed from V and 3 bases from J, the gap between germline ends came to 13 bases. CDR3 length: 14 amino acids. CDR1 MGHRA and CDR2 YSYEKL come from the germline V gene. The CDR3 loop is CASSSRDNYYGYTF. The CDR3 DNA is TGCGCCAGCAGCTCCCGGGACAACTACTATGGCTACACCTTC.

V is TRBV5-1 and J is TRBJ1-1, with D perhaps TRBD1 (5 bases). The CDR3 is made up of 16 amino acids. V was trimmed by 0 bases and J by 4 bases, leaving 16 bases between them. In germline, CDR1 is SGHRS, CDR2 YFSETQ. CDR3 bases: TGCGCCAGCAGCTTGGGACCCCCGCGGGGACCCACTGAAGCTTTCTTT. Translated, it gives CASSLGPPRGPTEAFF.

The rearrangement joins TRBV10-2 to TRBJ2-3; D gene unclear. In germline, CDR1 is WSHSY, CDR2 SAAADI. CDR3 length equals 13 residues. With 7 bases removed from V and 0 bases from J, the gap between germline ends came to 8 bases. The CDR3 loop reads CASKITSTDTQYF. The CDR3 DNA is TGCGCCAGCAAAATAACTAGCACAGATACGCAGTATTTT.

The genes are TRBV7-8 and TRBJ2-7; D perhaps matches TRBD2 (6 bases). This CDR3 has 15 residues. Between the trimmed V and J ends, which lost 1 base and 3 bases, there was a span of 13 bases. Germline V gene lookup returns CDR1 SGHVS and CDR2 FQNEAQ. CDR3 protein: CASSLGDSLNYEQYF. Written as DNA, the CDR3 is TGTGCCAGCAGCTTAGGGGACTCGTTAAACTACGAGCAGTACTTC.

The chain combines TRBV5-4 with TRBJ1-1; maybe TRBD1 (6 bases). This CDR3 has 14 residues. CDR1 is SGHNT and CDR2 is YYREEE in the germline V gene (reference sequence). Trimming removed 4 bases from V and 6 bases from J, with 16 bases in between. CDR3 sequence (DNA): TGTGCCAGCAGCCAGGGGTTCCCGGGCGCTGAAGCTTTCTTT. This gives the protein CASSQGFPGAEAFF.

This chain joins TRBV4-2 and TRBJ1-1, with TRBD1 as a possible D gene (6 bases). The CDR3 spans 15 residues. Trimming pared 3 bases from V and 3 bases from J, leaving 14 bases between. The germline CDR1 and CDR2 sequences are LGHNA and YNFKEQ. The CDR3 region is CASSQRGKQHTEAFF. In DNA, the CDR3 is TGTGCCAGCAGCCAGAGGGGGAAACAGCACACTGAAGCTTTCTTT.

This rearrangement joins TRBV14 to TRBJ1-2, with TRBD1 matching 8 bases. Germline CDR1 and CDR2: SGHDN and FVKESK. The CDR3 runs to 14 residues. Trimming took 4 bases from V and 4 from J; bases not matched to a gene: 5. The CDR3 DNA reads as TGTGCCAGCAGCCGAGCGGACAGGGTCTATGGCTACACCTTC. Its translation: CASSRADRVYGYTF.

In its sample, this clone was seen once. The J gene is TRBJ1-3, the V gene TRBV6-5; TRBD1 agrees at 8 bases. The V gene end was trimmed by 8 bases and the J gene end by 2 bases; junction bases not matched to a gene: 2. The germline CDR1 and CDR2 sequences are MNHEY and SVGAGI. The CDR3 extends over 13 amino acids. The CDR3 DNA reads TGTGCCAGCTCGGACAGGGCTGGAAACACCATATATTTT. Translating gives CASSDRAGNTIYF.

The gene calls are TRBV7-2 and TRBJ1-5, with 7 bases lining up with TRBD1. Germline lookup yields CDR1 SGHTA and CDR2 FQGNSA. The CDR3 length is 18 residues. With V trimmed by 2 bases and J by 4 bases, 14 bases remained unmatched. The CDR3 nucleotides read TGTGCCAGCAGCTTAACGCCCCTAACAGGGGTAACTAATCAGCCCCAGCATTTT. It yields the protein CASSLTPLTGVTNQPQHF.

This sequence joins TRBV3-1 (or the pseudogene TRBV3-2) and TRBJ2-2, with TRBD2 matching over 11 bases. V gave up 4 bases and J gave up 1 base; unmatched junction bases: 8. Germline CDR1 reads LGHDT; CDR2 reads YNNKEL (reference sequence). CDR3 length: 18 amino acids. The CDR3 nucleotides read TGTGCCAGCAGCCCGACTAGCGGGGTGTCTCGGAACACCGGGGAGCTGTTTTTT. Residues: CASSPTSGVSRNTGELFF.

The chain carries TRBV5-6 and TRBJ1-2, with D maybe TRBD1 (6 bases). Germline lookup yields CDR1 SGHDT and CDR2 YYEEEE. The CDR3 has 14 amino acids. Deletions cut 4 bases from V and 6 bases from J, with 16 bases between. CDR3 sequence reads: CASSAYGQQDGYTF. The CDR3, as DNA: TGTGCCAGCAGCGCCTACGGACAGCAGGATGGCTACACCTTC.

The chain couples TRBV12-3 or TRBV12-4 to TRBJ2-5; D remains ambiguous. The CDR3 contains 12 residues. Trimming pared 7 bases from V and 6 bases from J, leaving 12 bases between. CDR3 sequence (DNA): TGTGCCAGCACCCAGGTCAGCCAGACCCAGTACTTC. The encoded protein is CASTQVSQTQYF.

J is TRBJ1-1 and V is TRBV5-1, with D unclear. The CDR3 runs to 13 residues. In germline, CDR1 is SGHRS, CDR2 YFSETQ. Trimming took 4 bases from V and 11 from J, leaving 18 bases between them. CDR3 residues: CASSPQPGDWAFF. The CDR3 bases are TGCGCCAGCAGCCCTCAACCCGGTGATTGGGCTTTCTTT. Supplemented by reference TRBV5-1 and TRBJ1-1, the full variable domain reads KAGVTQTPRYLIKTRGQQVTLSCSPISGHRSVSWYQQTPGQGLQFLFEYFSETQRNKGNFPGRFSGRQFSNSRSEMNVSTLELGDSALYLCASSPQPGDWAFFGQGTRLTVV.

The CDR3 DNA reads TGTGCCAGCAGCTCCCCGACTAGCGGGGGGACAGATACGCAGTATTTT. Its translation is CASSSPTSGGTDTQYF. The rearrangement links TRBV5-4 to TRBJ2-3; 13 bases align to TRBD2. The CDR3 contains 16 residues. Germline V CDR1 and CDR2: SGHNT, YYREEE (reference sequence). V lost 3 bases and J lost 3; bases outside the gene matches: 4.

This clone appeared a single time. The chain joins TRBV7-2 to TRBJ1-2; possible D gene TRBD1, 6 bases. Deletions cut 5 bases from V and 7 bases from J, with 17 bases between. Germline-derived CDR1 and CDR2 are SGHTA and FQGNSA. This CDR3 has 14 amino acids. The CDR3 loop reads CASSPRGAGAGYTF. For the CDR3, the DNA is TGTGCCAGCAGCCCCCGGGGGGCTGGGGCTGGCTACACCTTC.

The chain links TRBV12-5 to TRBJ1-5, with 7 bases matching TRBD1. This CDR3 contains 17 residues. The germline gives CDR1 LGHNT, CDR2 FRNRAP. V shed 2 bases, J shed 1 base, and the junction held 8 bases outside the gene matches. Here the CDR3 reads CASGLSPGTVSNQPQHF. The DNA of the CDR3 is TGTGCTAGTGGTTTGTCCCCCGGGACAGTCAGCAATCAGCCCCAGCATTTT. Looking up the rest from reference TRBV12-5 and TRBJ1-5 gives the full variable domain: DARVTQTPRHKVTEMGQEVTMRCQPILGHNTVFWYRQTMMQGLELLAYFRNRAPLDDSGMPKDRFSAEMPDATLATLKIQPSEPRDSAVYFCASGLSPGTVSNQPQHFGDGTRLSIL.

The genes are TRBV5-8 and TRBJ2-2, with 8 bases aligning to TRBD1. The CDR3 is 15 amino acids. Germline CDR1 is SGHTS and CDR2 is YDEGEE. The ends lost 5 bases at V and 2 bases at J; junction bases unmatched: 5. CDR3 loop: CASRDGTGNTGELFF. As DNA, the CDR3 is TGTGCCAGCAGGGATGGGACAGGAAACACCGGGGAGCTGTTTTTT.

The CDR3 reads CASSPPSTGSYEQYF. The CDR3 coding sequence is TGTGCCAGCAGCCCTCCCTCAACAGGGTCCTACGAGCAGTACTTC. The gene calls are TRBV28 and TRBJ2-7; D may be TRBD1 (6 bases). Germline CDR1 is MDHEN and CDR2 is SYDVKM. V lost 6 bases and J lost 1, with 16 bases in between. CDR3 length: 15 amino acids.